The 17 T cell receptor beta chains listed next were all sequenced from one sample in a study of T cell responses to AZD1222 COVID-19 vaccine. Assay used: immunoSEQ multiplex PCR; TCRdb lists only in-frame clones, some missing. The data hold 100,000 to 150,000 clones, with approximately 84% observed a single time. The sequenced sample was peripheral blood, obtained on day 0 of AZD1222 vaccination. These receptors were taken from an adult in good health.

The genes are TRBV20-1 and TRBJ2-5, with TRBD2 as a possible D gene (6 bases). Trimming pared 3 bases from V and 4 bases from J, leaving 12 bases between. The length of the CDR3 is 13 residues. Per the germline V gene, CDR1 is DFQATT and CDR2 is SNEGSKA (reference sequence). This CDR3 is CSASGGLGETQYF. The CDR3 DNA is TGCAGTGCTAGTGGGGGGTTGGGAGAGACCCAGTACTTC.

Worth noting for this clone: Additional DNA sequences in this sample encode the identical CDR3. The chain employs TRBV5-1 and TRBJ1-5; the D is unclear. The CDR3 sequence is 14 residues long. Trimming took off 0 bases at V and 4 bases at J, with 8 bases between the two ends. In germline, CDR1 is SGHRS, CDR2 YFSETQ. The CDR3 bases are TGCGCCAGCAGCTTGGCCTCGGGAAATCAGCCCCAGCATTTT. It yields the protein CASSLASGNQPQHF.

The gene calls are TRBV29-1 and TRBJ1-5, with a possible D match to TRBD1 (5 bases). Germline CDR1 reads SQVTM; CDR2 reads ANQGSEA. The CDR3 extends over 14 amino acids. V was cut by 4 bases and J by 3 bases, with 13 bases left in between. DNA for the CDR3: TGCAGCGTTGGGACTGGACACCCCAATCAGCCCCAGCATTTT. Translated, it gives CSVGTGHPNQPQHF.

V usage is TRBV7-2 and J usage is TRBJ2-5; D may be TRBD1 or TRBD2 (7 bases each). The CDR3 runs to 17 residues. The V gene lost 5 bases and the J gene lost 2 bases, with 21 bases spanning the gap. CDR1 and CDR2 from the germline V gene are SGHTA and FQGNSA. The CDR3 protein is CASSLQGGRGIQETQYF. Written as DNA, the CDR3 is TGTGCCAGCAGCCTTCAGGGGGGGAGAGGGATACAAGAGACCCAGTACTTC.

The rearrangement joins TRBV28 to TRBJ2-7; D is undetermined. Trimming cost V 6 bases and J 1 base, with 19 bases left between them. There are 16 residues in the CDR3. Per germline, CDR1 MDHEN and CDR2 SYDVKM. The CDR3 sequence is CASSLNPGQRSYEQYF. Here the CDR3 DNA reads TGTGCCAGCAGCCTGAACCCCGGTCAGAGATCCTACGAGCAGTACTTC.

This chain links TRBV7-8 with TRBJ2-1, with TRBD2 identical over 7 bases. V lost 1 base and J lost 0; bases outside the gene matches: 6. From germline, CDR1 is SGHVS and CDR2 FQNEAQ. The CDR3 runs to 17 residues. The CDR3 loop is CASSLVGGVSSYNEQFF. As DNA, the CDR3 is TGTGCCAGCAGCTTAGTGGGGGGGGTTAGCTCCTACAATGAGCAGTTCTTC.

The V and J genes are TRBV21-1 and TRBJ1-4; the D call TRBD1 from the table was never checked on the DNA. TRBV21-1 is a known pseudogene. The CDR3 contains 16 residues. The CDR3 sequence is CASSTGRDSEGEKLFF. The CDR3 nucleotides read TGTGCCAGCAGCACAGGCCGGGACAGCGAGGGTGAAAAACTGTTTTTT.

This chain joins TRBV6-1 and TRBJ1-2; possibly TRBD1 for D (5 bases). The CDR3 covers 13 residues. From germline, CDR1 is MNHNS and CDR2 SASEGT. Trimming cost V 3 bases and J 7 bases, with 12 bases left between them. The CDR3: CASSEGGGVGYTF. The CDR3 DNA is TGTGCCAGCAGTGAGGGTGGGGGAGTTGGCTACACCTTC.

The chain joins TRBV24-1 to TRBJ2-1, with D hard to call. The CDR3 contains 12 residues. V lost 7 bases to trimming and J lost 0 bases, with 3 bases between them. CDR1 KGHDR and CDR2 SFDVKD come from the germline V gene. In DNA form, the CDR3 reads TGTGCCACCAGCCGCTCCTACAATGAGCAGTTCTTC. It translates to CATSRSYNEQFF.

This clone was seen only a few times. The chain couples TRBV3-1 (or the pseudogene TRBV3-2) to TRBJ2-1; no clear D. V dropped 4 bases and J dropped 10 bases, with 14 bases sitting between them. The CDR3 totals 13 residues. Germline-derived CDR1 and CDR2 are LGHDT and YNNKEL (reference sequence). The CDR3 bases are TGTGCCAGCAGCCCCTCCCCCCTGAGGGAGCAGTTCTTC. The encoded protein is CASSPSPLREQFF.

The chain links TRBV2 to TRBJ1-2; D possibly corresponds to TRBD1 (5 bases). The germline V gene has CDR1 SNHLY and CDR2 FYNNEI. CDR3 size: 13 residues. V gave up 7 bases and J gave up 2 bases, with 11 bases separating them. The CDR3 nucleotides read TGTGCCAGCAATCGAGGGGAGAACTATGGCTACACCTTC. Translation: CASNRGENYGYTF.

This clone was seen a few times. J is TRBJ1-1 and V is TRBV7-9; 9 bases match TRBD1. This CDR3 has 17 residues. V shed 0 bases, J shed 1 base, and the junction held 6 bases outside the gene matches. Per germline, CDR1 SEHNR and CDR2 FQNEAQ (reference sequence). The chain's CDR3 is CASSLALPTGGNTEAFF. The CDR3 DNA is TGTGCCAGCAGCTTAGCTTTGCCGACAGGGGGGAACACTGAAGCTTTCTTT.

The chain combines TRBV6-4 with TRBJ2-2; no clear D gene. Trimming took off 5 bases at V and 3 bases at J, with 4 bases between the two ends. This CDR3 is built from 12 residues. Germline V gene sequence: CDR1 MRHNA, CDR2 SNTAGT. The CDR3 bases are TGTGCCAGCAGTCCCTACACCGGGGAGCTGTTTTTT. Encoded protein: CASSPYTGELFF.

The chain couples TRBV4-1 to TRBJ1-2; no firm D call. Trimming removed 4 bases from V and 4 bases from J, with 10 bases in between. The CDR3 totals 13 residues. Germline loops: CDR1 MGHRA, CDR2 YSYEKL. This CDR3 reads CASSRPNSYGYTF. DNA for the CDR3: TGCGCCAGCAGCCGCCCGAACAGCTATGGCTACACCTTC.

The chain combines TRBV10-3 with TRBJ1-1; no clear D. Trimming shortened V by 5 bases and J by 1 base, and 14 bases separated the two germline ends. The CDR3 runs to 15 residues. From germline, CDR1 is ENHRY and CDR2 SYGVKD. CDR3 amino acids: CAISFDGPSNTEAFF. The CDR3 region has the DNA TGTGCCATCAGTTTCGACGGCCCCTCGAACACTGAAGCTTTCTTT.

The V gene is TRBV11-3, the J gene TRBJ2-1; D gene unclear. V was shortened by 1 base and J by 6 bases, with 7 bases between the two germline ends. The CDR3 length is 13 residues. Per germline, CDR1 SGHNT and CDR2 YENEEA. The CDR3 coding sequence is TGTGCCAGCAGCTTAGGATTGCTCAATGAGCAGTTCTTC. This translates into CASSLGLLNEQFF. The full variable domain, completed using reference TRBV11-3 and TRBJ2-1, is EAGVVQSPRYKIIEKKQPVAFWCNPISGHNTLYWYLQNLGQGPELLIRYENEEAVDDSQLPKDRFSAERLKGVDSTLKIQPAELGDSAVYLCASSLGLLNEQFFGPGTRLTVL.

This clone was detected a few times. The rearrangement links TRBV19 to TRBJ1-5; possibly TRBD1 for D (5 bases). The CDR3 has 17 residues. V shed 3 bases and J shed 0 bases, with 15 bases lying between them. The germline CDR1 and CDR2 sequences are LNHDA and SQIVND (reference sequence). CDR3 sequence: CASSISQGGNSNQPQHF. The CDR3 DNA follows: TGTGCCAGTAGTATCAGTCAGGGTGGAAATAGCAATCAGCCCCAGCATTTT.